This T cell receptor beta chain was obtained from a study of early T cells in non-severe SARS-CoV-2 infection. TCRdb re-derived calls from the 5' RACE reads in MiXCR, one entry per CDR3 protein. The table records about 48,000 distinct CDR3 sequences, more than 6.5% of them present only once. V shed 6 bases and J shed 5 bases, with 13 bases lying between them. CDR1 is SQVTM, CDR2 ANQGSEA, per germline. The CDR3 sequence is 12 residues long. The gene calls are TRBV29-1 and TRBJ2-5; D tentatively reads TRBD1 or TRBD2 (6 bases each). The sample comprised whole blood. The clonotype was recovered from an adult who was a healthcare worker with PCR-confirmed SARS-CoV-2 infection or an uninfected control (not recorded which). The CDR3 DNA sequence: TGCAGCGTCGGAGGGGGGTACGAGACCCAGTACTTC. Its translation is CSVGGGYETQYF.